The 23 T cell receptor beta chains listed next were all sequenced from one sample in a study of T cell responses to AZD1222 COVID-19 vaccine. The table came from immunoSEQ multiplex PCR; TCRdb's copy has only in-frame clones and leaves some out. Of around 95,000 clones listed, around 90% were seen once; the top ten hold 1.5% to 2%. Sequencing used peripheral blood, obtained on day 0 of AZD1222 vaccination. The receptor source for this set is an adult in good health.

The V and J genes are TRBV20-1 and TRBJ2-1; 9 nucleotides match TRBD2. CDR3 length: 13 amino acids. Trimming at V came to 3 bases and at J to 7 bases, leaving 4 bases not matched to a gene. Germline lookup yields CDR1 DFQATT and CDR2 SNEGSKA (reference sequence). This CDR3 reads CSASGLAGNEQFF. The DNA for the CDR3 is TGCAGTGCTAGTGGGCTAGCGGGGAATGAGCAGTTCTTC.

The CDR3 loop reads CASTTIGGRALETQYF. The CDR3 DNA reads TGTGCCAGCACCACGATCGGCGGGAGGGCCCTGGAGACCCAGTACTTC. The chain employs TRBV7-8 and TRBJ2-5; the match to TRBD2 covers 9 bases. The CDR3 covers 16 residues. Germline CDR1 SGHVS, CDR2 FQNEAQ. V shed 7 bases and J 5 bases; nucleotides not matched to a gene: 14.

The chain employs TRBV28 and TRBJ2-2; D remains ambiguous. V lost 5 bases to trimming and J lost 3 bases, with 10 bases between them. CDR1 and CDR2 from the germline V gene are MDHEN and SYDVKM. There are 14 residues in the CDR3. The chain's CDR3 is CASSPPLDTGELFF. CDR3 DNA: TGTGCCAGCAGTCCACCCTTGGACACCGGGGAGCTGTTTTTT. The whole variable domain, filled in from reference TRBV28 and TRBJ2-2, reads DVKVTQSSRYLVKRTGEKVFLECVQDMDHENMFWYRQDPGLGLRLIYFSYDVKMKEKGDIPEGYSVSREKKERFSLILESASTNQTSMYLCASSPPLDTGELFFGEGSRLTVL.

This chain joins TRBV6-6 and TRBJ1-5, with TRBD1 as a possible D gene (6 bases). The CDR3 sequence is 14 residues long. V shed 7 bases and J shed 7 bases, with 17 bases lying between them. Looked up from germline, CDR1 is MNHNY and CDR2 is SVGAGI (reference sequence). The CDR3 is CASKGGGLGQPQHF. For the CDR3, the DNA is TGTGCCAGCAAAGGGGGTGGGTTGGGCCAGCCCCAGCATTTT.

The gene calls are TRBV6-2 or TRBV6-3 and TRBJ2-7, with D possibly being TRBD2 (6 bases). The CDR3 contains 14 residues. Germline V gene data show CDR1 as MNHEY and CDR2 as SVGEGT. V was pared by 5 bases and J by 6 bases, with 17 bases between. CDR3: CASSTGTPGSEQYF. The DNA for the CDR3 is TGTGCCAGCAGTACCGGGACTCCCGGGTCCGAGCAGTACTTC.

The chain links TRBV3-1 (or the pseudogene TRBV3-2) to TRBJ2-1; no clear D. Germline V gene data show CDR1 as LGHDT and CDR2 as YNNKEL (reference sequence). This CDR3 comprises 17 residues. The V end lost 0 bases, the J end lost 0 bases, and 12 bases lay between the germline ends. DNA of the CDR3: TGTGCCAGCAGCCAAGATCTGGCGGATATCTCCTACAATGAGCAGTTCTTC. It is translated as CASSQDLADISYNEQFF.

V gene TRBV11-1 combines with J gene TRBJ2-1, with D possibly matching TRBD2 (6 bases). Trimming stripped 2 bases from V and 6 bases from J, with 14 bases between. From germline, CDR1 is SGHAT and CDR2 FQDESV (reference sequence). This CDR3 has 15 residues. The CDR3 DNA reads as TGTGCCAGCAGCTTAACGACTAGTGCCCCCAATGAGCAGTTCTTC. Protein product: CASSLTTSAPNEQFF. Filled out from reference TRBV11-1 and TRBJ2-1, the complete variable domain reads EAEVAQSPRYKITEKSQAVAFWCDPISGHATLYWYRQILGQGPELLVQFQDESVVDDSQLPKDRFSAERLKGVDSTLKIQPAELGDSAMYLCASSLTTSAPNEQFFGPGTRLTVL.

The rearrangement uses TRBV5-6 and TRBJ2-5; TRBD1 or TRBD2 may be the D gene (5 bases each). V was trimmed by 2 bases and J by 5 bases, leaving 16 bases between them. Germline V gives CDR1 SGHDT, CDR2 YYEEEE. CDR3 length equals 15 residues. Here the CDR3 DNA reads TGTGCCAGCAGCTTCGCTACTAGGGGCGGGGAGACCCAGTACTTC. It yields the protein CASSFATRGGETQYF. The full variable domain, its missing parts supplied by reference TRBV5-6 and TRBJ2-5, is DAGVTQSPTHLIKTRGQQVTLRCSPKSGHDTVSWYQQALGQGPQFIFQYYEEEERQRGNFPDRFSGHQFPNYSSELNVNALLLGDSALYLCASSFATRGGETQYFGPGTRLLVL.

The CDR3, as DNA: TGTGCCAGCAGGACCGCCGGGACAGGGCAAGGCTACACCTTC. This translates into CASRTAGTGQGYTF. The chain has TRBV28 and TRBJ1-2, with 9 bases aligning to TRBD1. Germline-derived CDR1 and CDR2 are MDHEN and SYDVKM. The CDR3 is 14 residues long. Trimming cost V 6 bases and J 8 bases; bases outside gene matches: 10.

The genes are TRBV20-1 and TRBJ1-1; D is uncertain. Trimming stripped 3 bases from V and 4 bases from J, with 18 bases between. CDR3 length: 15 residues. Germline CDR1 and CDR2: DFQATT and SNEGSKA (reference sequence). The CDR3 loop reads CSASLGIDLLTEAFF. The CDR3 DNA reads TGCAGTGCTAGTTTGGGTATCGATTTGCTCACTGAAGCTTTCTTT.

The CDR3 spells CSSFDLNTEAFF. The CDR3 nucleotides read TGCAGCTCCTTTGACTTGAACACTGAAGCTTTCTTT. The V call is TRBV29-1, the J call TRBJ1-1; D ambiguous. The CDR3 loop spans 12 amino acids. Germline V gene sequence: CDR1 SQVTM, CDR2 ANQGSEA. V dropped 8 bases and J dropped 0 bases, with 10 bases sitting between them.

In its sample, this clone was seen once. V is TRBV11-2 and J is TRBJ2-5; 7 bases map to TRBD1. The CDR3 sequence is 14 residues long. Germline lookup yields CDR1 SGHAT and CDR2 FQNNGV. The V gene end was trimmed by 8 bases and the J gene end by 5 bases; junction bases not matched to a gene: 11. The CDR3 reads CASSKRQGGETQYF. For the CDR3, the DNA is TGTGCCAGCTCGAAGAGACAGGGCGGTGAGACCCAGTACTTC.

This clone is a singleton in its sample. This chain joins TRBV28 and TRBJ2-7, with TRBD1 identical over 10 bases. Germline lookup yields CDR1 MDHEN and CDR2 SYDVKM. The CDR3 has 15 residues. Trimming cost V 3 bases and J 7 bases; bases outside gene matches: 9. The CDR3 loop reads CASSLVGTGVEEQYF. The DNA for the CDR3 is TGTGCCAGCAGTTTGGTCGGGACAGGGGTTGAGGAGCAGTACTTC.

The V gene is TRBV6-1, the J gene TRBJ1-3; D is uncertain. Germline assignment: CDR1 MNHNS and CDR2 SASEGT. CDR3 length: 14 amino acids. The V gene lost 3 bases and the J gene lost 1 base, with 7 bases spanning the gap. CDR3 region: CASSDQKSGNTIYF. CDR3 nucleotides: TGTGCCAGCAGTGACCAGAAATCTGGAAACACCATATATTTT.

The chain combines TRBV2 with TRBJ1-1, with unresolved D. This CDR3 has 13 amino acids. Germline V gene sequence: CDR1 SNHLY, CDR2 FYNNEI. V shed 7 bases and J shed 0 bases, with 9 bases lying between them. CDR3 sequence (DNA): TGTGCCAGCACCCAAGGGCTGAACACTGAAGCTTTCTTT. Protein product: CASTQGLNTEAFF.

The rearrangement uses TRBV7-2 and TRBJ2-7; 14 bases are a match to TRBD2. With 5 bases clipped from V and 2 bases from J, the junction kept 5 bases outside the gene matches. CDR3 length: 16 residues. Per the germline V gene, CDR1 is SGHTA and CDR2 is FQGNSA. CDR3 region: CASSPSGLAGAYEQYF. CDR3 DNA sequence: TGTGCCAGCAGCCCCTCGGGACTAGCGGGGGCCTACGAGCAGTACTTC.

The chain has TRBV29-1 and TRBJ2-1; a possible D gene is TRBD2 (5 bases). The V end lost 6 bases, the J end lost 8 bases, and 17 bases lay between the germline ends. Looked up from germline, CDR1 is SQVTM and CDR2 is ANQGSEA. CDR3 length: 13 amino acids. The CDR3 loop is CSVRTPGNHEQFF. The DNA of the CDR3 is TGCAGCGTGAGGACTCCTGGTAACCATGAGCAGTTCTTC.

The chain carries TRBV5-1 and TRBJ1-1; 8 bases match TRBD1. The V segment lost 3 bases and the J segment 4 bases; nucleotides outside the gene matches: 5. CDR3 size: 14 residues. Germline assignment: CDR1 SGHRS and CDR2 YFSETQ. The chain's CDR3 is CASSYGQGGTEAFF. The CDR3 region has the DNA TGCGCCAGCAGCTACGGACAGGGTGGCACTGAAGCTTTCTTT.

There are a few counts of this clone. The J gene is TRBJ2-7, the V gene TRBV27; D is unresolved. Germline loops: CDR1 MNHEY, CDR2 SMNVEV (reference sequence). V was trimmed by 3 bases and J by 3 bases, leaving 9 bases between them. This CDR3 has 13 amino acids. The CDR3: CASSLKVNYEQYF. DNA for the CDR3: TGTGCCAGCAGTTTGAAGGTTAACTACGAGCAGTACTTC.

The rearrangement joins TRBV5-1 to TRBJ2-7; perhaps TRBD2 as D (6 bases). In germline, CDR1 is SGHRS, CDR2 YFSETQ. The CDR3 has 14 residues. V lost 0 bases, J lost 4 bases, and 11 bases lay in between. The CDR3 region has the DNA TGCGCCAGCAGCTTGGAGGGGAGCGGGTACGAGCAGTACTTC. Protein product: CASSLEGSGYEQYF.

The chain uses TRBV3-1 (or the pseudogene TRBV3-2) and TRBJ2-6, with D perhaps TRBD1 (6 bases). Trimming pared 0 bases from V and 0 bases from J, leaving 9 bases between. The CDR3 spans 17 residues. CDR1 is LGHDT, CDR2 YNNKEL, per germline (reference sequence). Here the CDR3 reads CASSQDTGRSGANVLTF. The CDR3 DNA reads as TGTGCCAGCAGCCAAGACACAGGGCGCTCTGGGGCCAACGTCCTGACTTTC.

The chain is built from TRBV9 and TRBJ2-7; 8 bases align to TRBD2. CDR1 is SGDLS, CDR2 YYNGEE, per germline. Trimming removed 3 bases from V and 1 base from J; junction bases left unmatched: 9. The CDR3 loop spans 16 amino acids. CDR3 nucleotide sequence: TGTGCCAGCAGCGCGGAGGAGGGCGGGGGGTCCTACGAGCAGTACTTC. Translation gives CASSAEEGGGSYEQYF.

DNA for the CDR3: TGTGCCAGCAGCCACGCTGACAGGGCTAACTATGGCTACACCTTC. Translated, it gives CASSHADRANYGYTF. The rearrangement uses TRBV3-1 (or the pseudogene TRBV3-2) and TRBJ1-2; 7 positions match TRBD1. The CDR3 is 15 amino acids. CDR1 is LGHDT and CDR2 is YNNKEL in the germline V gene (reference sequence). With V trimmed by 3 bases and J by 0 bases, 4 bases remained unmatched.